Below, one TCR beta chain is given with its context. This clone was seen only once. It lacks a known antigen. No clone much larger than this one lies a single base away; base qualities are absent. This specimen belongs to a study of cytomegalovirus exposure and HLA in healthy donors listed by TCRdb under 2017. With regard to the full study: According to an earlier analysis of around 600 of the donors, about 179 million T cells yielded 90 million to 130 million unique TCR beta sequences and approximately 280 Gb of sequence data. An earlier analysis of several hundred of the donors applied high-throughput TCR beta sequencing to assess whether each TCR beta V gene segment acted as functional or pseudogenic. In a later analysis, previously published TCR beta repertoires from more than 500 donors were re-analyzed and high-resolution HLA genotyping was added so that TCR occurrence patterns could be studied. Among under 450 genotyped donors of the cohort, an average of roughly 240,000 unique TCR beta nucleotide sequences were sequenced per donor, about a sixth of them non-productive. The study combined high-throughput TCR immunosequencing, statistical association of individual TCRs with disease status, and machine learning to predict cytomegalovirus infection status. A later genetic analysis took genome-wide SNP genotypes for about three fifths of the 666 donors and used that subset as a discovery cohort. A few DR-DQ haplotypes were treated as single units for association and clustering because of strong linkage in the cohort. Both class I and class II loci were covered by HLA typing, at four-digit resolution. An early release covering roughly 640 HLA-typed donors comprised about 310 gigabases of sequencing data and around 80 million unique TCR sequences. The study aimed to test whether cataloging public T cell receptors could reveal signatures of past pathogen exposure. The T cell repertoires of under 700 subjects were profiled by immunosequencing and related to cytomegalovirus serostatus. All discovery cohort repertoires had been generated on a single sequencing platform. The genetic ancestry cluster associated with self-reported Caucasian donors included approximately 85% of the roughly 390 genotyped donors. Rather than using new phenotypic data, the later analysis identified candidate immune exposures from TCR beta sequences and from how often those sequences occurred across donors. Besides the first cohort of under 700 subjects, a separate validation cohort made up of 120 different subjects was used. Typing coverage varied by locus: roughly 620-640 donors for A, B, C, DRB1 and DQB1; about 520 for DQA1; more than 600 for DPA1; around 450 for DPB1. Donor age, sex, ethnicity and CMV serostatus were compiled together with the repertoire data.

Libraries were prepared through the immunoSEQ multiplex PCR assay. A mixture of 60 forward primers for TCR Vbeta segments and 13 reverse primers for TCR Jbeta segments was used in the multiplex PCR. Amplification of the CDR3 region of rearranged TCR beta genes was performed with a multiplex PCR assay on genomic DNA. On the Illumina HiSeq System, the amplified TCR beta libraries were sequenced as 87-base-pair reads. Turning to the authors' computational methods: A later analysis counted 75 million to 100 million unique TCR beta chains across the 550 to 800 repertoires, and 9 million to 14 million of these chains were shared by at least two donors. To remove PCR and sequencing errors, raw reads were error-corrected and collapsed into unique sequences using a nearest-neighbor algorithm that merged closely related sequences. Alignment of CDR3 sequences to IMGT reference sequences was used to assign V, D and J gene segments. For a sequence to be retained, at least a six-nucleotide match to both a V gene segment and a J gene segment was required. A rearrangement counted as productive if the CDR3 had no stop codons and remained in frame with V and J, and every other rearrangement counted as non-productive. CDR3 was defined according to IMGT convention as the region running from the second conserved V-encoded cysteine to the conserved J-encoded phenylalanine. In an earlier analysis of around 640 of the donors, sequences lacking an unambiguous match to a single V gene segment were excluded. An earlier analysis of 587 of the donors called V segments functional above 56.7% productive rearrangements and segregating when the between-donor standard deviation exceeded 5%. A statistical classification framework was developed to diagnose cytomegalovirus status using the catalog of TCR beta chain sequences. V and J gene assignment, in a later analysis, came from comparing TCR nucleotide sequences with IMGT/GENE-DB human TR gene sequences. The TCRdist pipeline was used in a later analysis to assign CDR3 sequences and most-parsimonious VDJ recombination scenarios. A later analysis defined each TCR beta chain by its CDR3 amino acid sequence plus V-gene family, and excluded reads lacking a unique V-gene family. As a way to deal with suspected cross-contamination and a sequencing artifact, a later analysis dropped approximately 570 nucleotide sequences that were highly shared and had low generation probability. In a later analysis, a clonal expansion index was calculated for each public chain from normalized within-repertoire ranks of inferred template counts. Generation probabilities in a later analysis came from a VDJ recombination model fitted to out-of-frame rearrangements, and those results were checked against IGoR. In a later analysis, TCR-TCR, TCR-HLA and TCR-CMV co-occurrence was scored with hypergeometric tests, and a repertoire-size bias correction was applied to TCR pairs. In a later analysis, false discovery rates were estimated by permuting HLA or CMV assignments 20 times. In a later analysis, co-occurring TCRs were grouped with DBSCAN, and TCRdist sequence similarity was added when clustering was performed within HLA-allele-positive subsets. For co-occurrence clustering, repertoires with fewer than 30,000 or more than 120,000 public chains were excluded, along with about five repertoires with anomalous nucleotide sharing. TCRdb took this table from immuneACCESS and kept in-frame rearrangements with V and J called. Such tables lack part of the clones; where checked against another copy, unresolved V genes explain under half of the gap, and the rest is unexplained. V, J and clone size are those of that table, while D and trimming were read from the DNA. Counted in this sample were fewer than 250,000 clones; 60% to 80% of them appeared once. Of the sample, around 2% is held by the ten largest clones.

The cohort consisted of 650 to 850 healthy bone marrow donors. All cohort members were sampled while nominally healthy, although unrecorded immune exposures were likely present. The donor was CMV seronegative and belonged to the group of roughly 330 seronegative cohort members. A peripheral blood sample was collected from each donor, and TCR beta sequencing was performed on peripheral blood mononuclear cells. The Qiagen DNeasy Blood Extraction Kit was used to extract genomic DNA from the blood cell samples. The full study reports these points: An earlier analysis of approximately 540 of the donors showed that most TCR beta V segments appeared in productive rearrangements either about 87% or about 30% of the time, which broadly matched IMGT annotations. In a later analysis, several top co-occurrence clusters were reported to appear linked to parvovirus B19, influenza, CMV and Epstein-Barr virus. Immune exposure information for the cohort was limited to CMV serostatus. A later analysis found that HLA-associated TCR beta chains were more clonally expanded and had lower generation probabilities than equally common non-associated chains. Roughly uniform sequencing depth across donors was assumed in presence/absence analyses, although this assumption may not hold. The study gave a list of under 200 TCR beta chains associated with cytomegalovirus. This cohort had only TCR beta chains sequenced, and the lack of alpha or paired-chain data limited which features could be detected. Linkage disequilibrium might explain the correlated functional status among segregating V segments, but an unknown experimental factor could not be excluded. According to the authors, the approach could potentially be generalized to other disease states and immunological phenotypes. A later analysis found that TCR association rates varied across HLA loci, with DRB1 alleles showing the most associated TCRs and HLA-C alleles the fewest. When HLA alleles, especially DR and DQ, strongly co-occurred, attributing TCR associations to individual alleles was difficult. A later genetic analysis reported fewer N-insertions in productive TCRs among donors in an Asian-associated ancestry cluster than the roughly 640-donor mean. While some public TCRs were present in many individuals, most TCR sequences turned up only very rarely across donors. At a false discovery rate of 0.05, a later analysis linked roughly 17,000 TCR beta sequences to specific HLA alleles. The sequencing pipeline was judged likely to have produced a cluster of highly shared sequence variants as a technical artifact. The classifier was reported to diagnose cytomegalovirus status with high specificity and sensitivity in both the original and validation cohorts. A further reported finding was that TCR beta sequences accurately predicted the HLA-A and HLA-B alleles for most subjects in the first cohort. The earlier analysis of almost 600 of the donors excluded 15 to 20 rarely observed V segments, including chromosome 9 orphons, because counts were too low. Because some donors lacked HLA typing at each locus, the association tests relied only on the typed subset. V-gene and J-gene trimming of TCR beta chains was associated with a missense DCLRE1C variant in a later genetic analysis, and the association was replicated in an independent cohort. In vitro tests confirmed that three of the cytomegalovirus-associated TCR beta chains recognize cytomegalovirus antigens. In a later analysis, most CMV-associated TCR beta chains were found to appear HLA-restricted, with HLA associations seemingly driven largely by CMV exposure.

This TCR derives from a man between 18 and 35 years old in good health and CMV-seronegative. The sequenced sample was PBMCs.

The DNA sequence is TGCGCCAGCAGCTGGAGAAGTTCGAACACTGAAGCTTTCTTT. Translation gives CASSWRSSNTEAFF. In this chain, TRBV5-1 is recombined with TRBJ1-1; the D gene lacks a confident call. The CDR3 runs 14 residues from the cysteine to the phenylalanine. Only the CDR3 DNA is retained, 42 bases long and in frame from the first base. CDR1 is given as SGHRS and CDR2 as YFSETQ, both from the germline V gene. The V end loses 3 bases and the J end loses 1 base, and a stretch of 10 bases separates them.